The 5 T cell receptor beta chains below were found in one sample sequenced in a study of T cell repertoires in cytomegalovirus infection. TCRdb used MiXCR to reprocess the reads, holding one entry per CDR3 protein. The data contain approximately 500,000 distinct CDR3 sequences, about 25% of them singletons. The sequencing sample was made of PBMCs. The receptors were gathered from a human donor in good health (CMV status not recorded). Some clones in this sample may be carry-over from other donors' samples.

The CDR3: CASSADGNQPQHF. Here the CDR3 DNA reads TGTGCCAGCAGCGCGGACGGTAATCAGCCCCAGCATTTT. J is TRBJ1-5 and V is TRBV5-6; D not resolved. Germline CDR1 is SGHDT and CDR2 is YYEEEE. This CDR3 has 13 residues. V lost 4 bases and J lost 4, with 9 bases in between.

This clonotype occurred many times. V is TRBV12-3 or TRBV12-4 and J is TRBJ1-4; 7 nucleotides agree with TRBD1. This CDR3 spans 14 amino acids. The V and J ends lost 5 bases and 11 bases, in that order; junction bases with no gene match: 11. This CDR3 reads CASSPNRQGGKLFF. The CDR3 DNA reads TGTGCCAGCAGTCCTAATAGACAGGGAGGGAAACTGTTTTTT.

For the CDR3, the DNA is TGTGCCAGCAGGCCTTCCTTAGCGGGAGGCTACAATGAGCAGTTCTTC. The encoded protein is CASRPSLAGGYNEQFF. The chain recombines TRBV6-1 with TRBJ2-1, with 10 bases identical to TRBD2. The germline V gene has CDR1 MNHNS and CDR2 SASEGT. The V segment lost 6 bases and the J segment 3 bases; nucleotides outside the gene matches: 8. CDR3 length equals 16 residues.

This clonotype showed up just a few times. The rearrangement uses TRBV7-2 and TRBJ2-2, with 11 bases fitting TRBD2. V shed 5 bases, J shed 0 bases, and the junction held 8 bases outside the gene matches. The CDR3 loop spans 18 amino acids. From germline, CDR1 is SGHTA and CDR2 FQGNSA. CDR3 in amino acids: CASSPNSGRAANTGELFF. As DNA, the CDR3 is TGTGCCAGCAGCCCAAATAGCGGGAGGGCCGCGAACACCGGGGAGCTGTTTTTT.

CDR3 residues: CASSFIDSYNSPLHF. The DNA for the CDR3 is TGTGCCAGCAGCTTTATTGACAGCTATAATTCACCCCTCCACTTT. The chain couples TRBV5-4 to TRBJ1-6; TRBD1 might be the D (5 bases). CDR3 length: 15 residues. V lost 2 bases and J lost 3, with 9 bases in between. In germline, CDR1 is SGHNT, CDR2 YYREEE (reference sequence).